Listed here is a single T cell receptor (beta chain). This entry comes from a study of blood T cell repertoires in COVID-19. Followed longitudinally, the Seattle patients had been enrolled during active infection. Per the study methods: Amplification with reference gene primers provided the estimates of nucleated cell counts. The data were produced by immunoSEQ multiplex PCR, yet TCRdb's version contains in-frame clones alone and is incomplete. V and J calls and clone size follow that table, whereas D and trimming were derived from the DNA. This sample has over 250,000 clones, with 75% to 90% found just once. In germline, CDR1 is SGDLS, CDR2 YYNGEE. With 3 bases removed from V and 3 bases from J, the gap between germline ends came to 13 bases. The CDR3 totals 14 residues.

The chain is built from TRBV9 and TRBJ2-7, with D perhaps matching TRBD1 (5 bases). Sequenced sample: peripheral blood. This receptor was identified in a woman between 65 and 79 years old with COVID-19, enrolled during active disease. The CDR3 region is CASSGTDKDYEQYF. The CDR3 DNA is TGTGCCAGCAGCGGGACGGACAAGGACTACGAGCAGTACTTC. The full variable domain, its missing parts supplied by reference TRBV9 and TRBJ2-7, is DSGVTQTPKHLITATGQRVTLRCSPRSGDLSVYWYQQSLDQGLQFLIQYYNGEERAKGNILERFSAQQFPDLHSELNLSSLELGDSALYFCASSGTDKDYEQYFGPGTRLTVT.